This T cell receptor (beta chain) was retrieved from a study of shared clonotypes between healthy human individuals. Positive CCR7 selection of CD45RO-negative cells yielded the naive CD8 cells, and terminally differentiated effector memory CD45RA+ cells were excluded. Concerning this clone itself: The target antigen is unknown.

V was clipped by 6 bases and J by 8 bases; unmatched bases: 7. Germline-derived CDR1 and CDR2 are SEHNR and FQNEAQ (reference sequence). The CDR3 length is 14 residues. Study-wide points: All-four-donor shared clonotypes had higher generation probabilities than non-shared clonotypes did. Sampling included only blood; tissue repertoires likely differ.

An even split of each subset's genomic DNA across several immunoSEQ plates was performed. Assay: immunoSEQ multiplex PCR; the TCRdb copy retains only in-frame clones and omits some. The sample includes fewer than 1 million clones, 95% to 97% of them seen just once. The receptor was isolated from a young man in good health. V is TRBV7-9 and J is TRBJ2-1, with TRBD2 identical over 10 bases. Input material: naive CD8+ T cells sorted from blood. CDR3 coding DNA: TGTGCCAGCAGGAGACTAGCGGGTCTCGATGAGCAGTTCTTC. As protein: CASRRLAGLDEQFF.